Included here is one T cell receptor beta chain sequence, with context. Its antigen is unidentified. The data belong to a study of cytomegalovirus exposure and HLA in healthy donors. General study findings and limits: Excluded: some indistinguishable V segments such as TRBV6-2 and TRBV6-3.

This CDR3 contains 14 residues. Germline V gives CDR1 SGHTA, CDR2 FQGNSA. V dropped 4 bases and J dropped 7 bases, with 14 bases sitting between them. A multiplex PCR was run with 60 Vbeta primers and 13 Jbeta primers. The assay was immunoSEQ multiplex PCR, and TCRdb's table has in-frame clones only and misses some. The repertoire holds around 130,000 clones, roughly 79% seen once, with about 3% in the top ten. This chain connects TRBV7-2 to TRBJ1-5; D unclear. Sample: PBMCs. This receptor was obtained from a man aged 30 to 39 in good health and CMV-seronegative. Here the CDR3 reads CASSWGGAGQPQHF. The DNA for the CDR3 is TGTGCCAGCAGCTGGGGAGGCGCGGGACAGCCCCAGCATTTT.